The 24 T cell receptor beta chains presented below share a single source sample, sequenced in a study of shared clonotypes between healthy human individuals. Naive CD8 cells lacked CD45RO, underwent positive selection for CCR7 and left out terminally differentiated effector memory CD45RA+ cells. Profiled with immunoSEQ multiplex PCR; TCRdb holds only in-frame clones, not every one. This table holds some 1,900,000 clones, less than 95% found once. The sample comprised naive CD8+ T cells sorted from blood. All receptors come from a man aged 18 to 29 in good health.

The chain has TRBV27 and TRBJ2-1; the match to TRBD1 covers 7 bases. This CDR3 contains 13 residues. After removal of 3 bases from V and 7 bases from J, the junction contained 3 bases not matched to a gene. The germline gives CDR1 MNHEY, CDR2 SMNVEV (reference sequence). CDR3 in DNA: TGTGCCAGCAGTTTGGGACAGTGGAATGAGCAGTTCTTC. Amino acids: CASSLGQWNEQFF.

As regards this clone: The sample has other DNA sequences that encode this CDR3 too. The chain carries TRBV30 and TRBJ1-1; D remains unclear. The CDR3 has 11 residues. Germline CDR1 and CDR2: GTSNPN and SVGIG (reference sequence). V was cut by 2 bases and J by 4 bases, with 5 bases left in between. The CDR3 nucleotides read TGTGCCTGGAGTATTGGCACTGAAGCTTTCTTT. This translates into CAWSIGTEAFF.

The CDR3 DNA follows: TGTGCCAGCTCACCACTGGCGGGAGGGGAGACAGATACGCAGTATTTT. Its protein is CASSPLAGGETDTQYF. V gene TRBV18 combines with J gene TRBJ2-3; 9 bases map to TRBD2. CDR1 and CDR2 (germline): KGHSH, LQKENI. The CDR3 is 16 amino acids. The V segment lost 1 base and the J segment 3 bases; nucleotides outside the gene matches: 5.

The chain has TRBV5-6 and TRBJ2-7; no clear D gene. V lost 3 bases and J lost 0, with 16 bases in between. This CDR3 contains 16 residues. Germline CDR1 SGHDT, CDR2 YYEEEE. CDR3 DNA sequence: TGTGCCAGCAGCTCCGACTTGGACCCTTACTCCTACGAGCAGTACTTC. It translates to CASSSDLDPYSYEQYF. Full variable domain (rest looked up from reference TRBV5-6 and TRBJ2-7): DAGVTQSPTHLIKTRGQQVTLRCSPKSGHDTVSWYQQALGQGPQFIFQYYEEEERQRGNFPDRFSGHQFPNYSSELNVNALLLGDSALYLCASSSDLDPYSYEQYFGPGTRLTVT.

The rearrangement links TRBV25-1 to TRBJ2-1, with 11 nucleotides matching TRBD2. V trimming: 4 bases; J trimming: 3 bases; junction bases outside the gene matches: 2. Per germline, CDR1 MGHDK and CDR2 SYGVNS. CDR3 length: 15 amino acids. CDR3 amino acids: CASSVGLAVYNEQFF. The DNA of the CDR3 is TGTGCCAGCAGTGTGGGACTAGCGGTCTACAATGAGCAGTTCTTC.

This clone has only a few counts. This chain links TRBV6-5 with TRBJ2-1; 8 bases fit TRBD1. CDR3 size: 16 residues. CDR1 and CDR2 (germline): MNHEY, SVGAGI. V was clipped by 0 bases and J by 3 bases; unmatched bases: 4. The CDR3 region has the DNA TGTGCCAGCAGTTACTCTTCGGGACAGGTCTACAATGAGCAGTTCTTC. Its translation: CASSYSSGQVYNEQFF.

The sample holds one count of this clone. The genes are TRBV10-2 and TRBJ2-3, with D unclear. The CDR3 has 12 amino acids. The V end was cut by 5 bases, the J end by 2 bases, with 5 bases between. CDR1 is WSHSY, CDR2 SAAADI, per germline. The DNA for the CDR3 is TGCGCCAGCAGTTATTACACAGATACGCAGTATTTT. Amino acids: CASSYYTDTQYF.

CDR3 loop: CASSLPGQGYTNEKLFF. The CDR3 DNA is TGTGCCAGCAGCCTTCCGGGACAGGGGTATACTAATGAAAAACTGTTTTTT. J is TRBJ1-4 and V is TRBV14, with 10 bases lining up with TRBD1. This CDR3 has 17 residues. J was trimmed by 2 bases and V by 4 bases; bases with no gene match: 7. CDR1 is SGHDN, CDR2 FVKESK, per germline.

CDR3 region: CASRVAQADDRSDHTEAFF. The DNA of the CDR3 is TGCGCCAGCAGAGTGGCCCAGGCAGACGACCGAAGTGATCACACTGAAGCTTTCTTT. The V gene is TRBV10-2, the J gene TRBJ1-1; the D is unclear. Per the germline V gene, CDR1 is WSHSY and CDR2 is SAAADI. This CDR3 is 19 amino acids long. The V end lost 6 bases, the J end lost 3 bases, and 29 bases lay between the germline ends.

As to this clone: This sample includes further DNA sequences coding for the same CDR3. This chain uses TRBV20-1 with TRBJ2-7, with D uncertain. From germline, CDR1 is DFQATT and CDR2 SNEGSKA (reference sequence). The ends were cut back, 3 bases at V and 2 bases at J, with 5 bases in the middle. The length of the CDR3 is 11 residues. The CDR3 reads CSARGTYEQYF. CDR3 sequence (DNA): TGCAGTGCTAGGGGAACCTACGAGCAGTACTTC.

This chain joins TRBV30 and TRBJ2-7; D not resolved. The CDR3 is 12 residues long. Between the trimmed V and J ends, which lost 8 bases and 0 bases, there was a span of 11 bases. The germline V gene encodes CDR1 GTSNPN and CDR2 SVGIG (reference sequence). CDR3 in amino acids: CAAAPTSYEQYF. In DNA, the CDR3 is TGTGCCGCTGCCCCTACCTCCTACGAGCAGTACTTC. The full variable domain, its missing parts supplied by reference TRBV30 and TRBJ2-7, is SQTIHQWPATLVQPVGSPLSLECTVEGTSNPNLYWYRQAAGRGLQLLFYSVGIGQISSEVPQNLSASRPQDRQFILSSKKLLLSDSGFYLCAAAPTSYEQYFGPGTRLTVT.

The rearrangement joins TRBV27 to TRBJ2-5, with D hard to call. The CDR3 totals 15 residues. The V and J ends lost 1 base and 5 bases respectively, with 14 bases between them. From germline, CDR1 is MNHEY and CDR2 SMNVEV (reference sequence). CDR3 residues: CASSLFLAGVETQYF. In DNA, the CDR3 is TGTGCCAGCAGTTTATTTCTGGCAGGCGTGGAGACCCAGTACTTC.

This rearrangement joins TRBV29-1 to TRBJ2-7, with D tentatively TRBD1 or TRBD2 (5 bases each). V lost 1 base and J 1 base, leaving 14 bases between the germline ends. This CDR3 is built from 15 residues. Looked up from germline, CDR1 is SQVTM and CDR2 is ANQGSEA. The CDR3 DNA reads TGCAGCGTTGAAGTGGCAGGGACCGCTTCCTACGAGCAGTACTTC. Amino acid sequence: CSVEVAGTASYEQYF.

V usage is TRBV6-5 and J usage is TRBJ1-6; D is possibly TRBD1 (5 bases). The CDR3 totals 14 residues. Germline assignment: CDR1 MNHEY and CDR2 SVGAGI. Deletions cut 7 bases from V and 10 bases from J, with 17 bases between. The CDR3 DNA sequence: TGTGCCAGCACCGAGGGGACCTTCGGGTCACCCCTCCACTTT. It translates to CASTEGTFGSPLHF.

This clone came up once. The V and J genes are TRBV2 and TRBJ2-5, with 13 nucleotides matching TRBD2. CDR3 size: 15 residues. The ends lost 4 bases at V and 5 bases at J; junction bases unmatched: 4. CDR1 is SNHLY, CDR2 FYNNEI, per germline. CDR3 DNA: TGTGCCAGCAGTGGGACTAGCGGGAGCCCGGAGACCCAGTACTTC. Its protein is CASSGTSGSPETQYF.

In the case of this clone: Other nucleotide sequences in the sample specify the same CDR3. The chain uses TRBV29-1 and TRBJ1-1; the D is unclear. Germline lookup yields CDR1 SQVTM and CDR2 ANQGSEA. The CDR3 covers 11 residues. The V end was cut by 2 bases, the J end by 2 bases, with 3 bases between. The CDR3: CSVELNTEAFF. The CDR3 bases are TGCAGCGTTGAATTAAACACTGAAGCTTTCTTT.

The chain joins TRBV7-9 to TRBJ2-1; 15 bases fit TRBD2. This CDR3 spans 16 amino acids. Per the germline V gene, CDR1 is SEHNR and CDR2 is FQNEAQ (reference sequence). CDR3 sequence reads: CAGGLAGGQKSNEQFF. The CDR3 coding sequence is TGTGCTGGCGGACTAGCGGGAGGGCAAAAGTCCAATGAGCAGTTCTTC.

The chain couples TRBV7-9 to TRBJ2-1; TRBD2 matches 7 bases. With V trimmed by 0 bases and J by 0 bases, 5 bases remained unmatched. The CDR3 covers 17 residues. The germline gives CDR1 SEHNR, CDR2 FQNEAQ (reference sequence). CDR3 sequence reads: CASSLAFGEGSYNEQFF. CDR3 DNA: TGTGCCAGCAGCTTAGCGTTCGGGGAGGGCTCCTACAATGAGCAGTTCTTC.

Only one count was recorded for this clone. This chain connects TRBV27 to TRBJ1-5; D possibly corresponds to TRBD1 (6 bases). Germline CDR1 MNHEY, CDR2 SMNVEV (reference sequence). V lost 8 bases and J lost 7, with 15 bases in between. The CDR3 is made up of 13 amino acids. The CDR3 reads CASSPGGWQPQHF. DNA for the CDR3: TGTGCCAGCTCTCCGGGGGGCTGGCAGCCCCAGCATTTT.

Only one count was recorded for this clone. The V call is TRBV28, the J call TRBJ2-7; D may be TRBD1 or TRBD2 (6 bases each). The CDR3 covers 15 residues. Germline loops: CDR1 MDHEN, CDR2 SYDVKM. V lost 7 bases, J lost 5 bases, and 21 bases lay in between. The CDR3 region has the DNA TGTGCCAGCAACTCCGACCCCCGGGGGCTAAACGAGCAGTACTTC. Amino acids: CASNSDPRGLNEQYF.

V usage is TRBV5-1 and J usage is TRBJ1-5; D is uncertain. The CDR3 covers 15 residues. V was cut by 0 bases and J by 0 bases, with 7 bases left in between. CDR1 is SGHRS, CDR2 YFSETQ, per germline. CDR3 in amino acids: CASSLGVNSNQPQHF. The CDR3 nucleotides read TGCGCCAGCAGCTTGGGTGTAAATAGCAATCAGCCCCAGCATTTT.

The CDR3 protein is CAWSVFGGAGDTQYF. The DNA of the CDR3 is TGTGCCTGGAGTGTATTCGGGGGGGCAGGAGATACGCAGTATTTT. The chain uses TRBV30 and TRBJ2-3; 8 nucleotides match TRBD2. This CDR3 has 15 amino acids. V was pared by 0 bases and J by 5 bases, with 7 bases of the junction left unmatched. CDR1 and CDR2 (germline): GTSNPN, SVGIG (reference sequence). Full variable domain (remainder filled in from reference TRBV30 and TRBJ2-3): SQTIHQWPATLVQPVGSPLSLECTVEGTSNPNLYWYRQAAGRGLQLLFYSVGIGQISSEVPQNLSASRPQDRQFILSSKKLLLSDSGFYLCAWSVFGGAGDTQYFGPGTRLTVL.

V usage is TRBV4-1 and J usage is TRBJ1-1, with TRBD1 matching over 8 bases. Germline CDR1 MGHRA, CDR2 YSYEKL. The CDR3 loop spans 15 amino acids. V was pared by 8 bases and J by 1 base, with 9 bases of the junction left unmatched. The CDR3 DNA is TGCGCCAGCCATACTGGACAGGGAGGGAACACTGAAGCTTTCTTT. Protein: CASHTGQGGNTEAFF.

The chain recombines TRBV10-3 with TRBJ1-3; D is undetermined. Trimming took 4 bases from V and 0 from J, leaving 7 bases between them. Germline values: CDR1 ENHRY, CDR2 SYGVKD. The CDR3 is made up of 14 amino acids. The CDR3, as DNA: TGTGCCATCAGTGGCACAGTCTCTGGAAACACCATATATTTT. Amino acid sequence: CAISGTVSGNTIYF.